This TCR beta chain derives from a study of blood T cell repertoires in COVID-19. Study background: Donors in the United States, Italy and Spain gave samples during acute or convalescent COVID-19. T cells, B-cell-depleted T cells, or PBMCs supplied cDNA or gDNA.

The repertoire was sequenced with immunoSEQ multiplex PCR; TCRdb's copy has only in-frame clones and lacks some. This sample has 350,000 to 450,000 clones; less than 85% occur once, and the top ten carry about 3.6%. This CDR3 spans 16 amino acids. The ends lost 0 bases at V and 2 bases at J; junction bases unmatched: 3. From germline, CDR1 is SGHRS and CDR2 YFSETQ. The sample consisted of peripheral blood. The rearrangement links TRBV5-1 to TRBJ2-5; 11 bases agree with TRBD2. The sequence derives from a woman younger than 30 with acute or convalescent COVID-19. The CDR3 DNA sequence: TGCGCCAGCAGCTTGGGGGCTAGCGGGGGGCAAGAGACCCAGTACTTC. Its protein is CASSLGASGGQETQYF. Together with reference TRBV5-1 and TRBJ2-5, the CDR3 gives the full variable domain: KAGVTQTPRYLIKTRGQQVTLSCSPISGHRSVSWYQQTPGQGLQFLFEYFSETQRNKGNFPGRFSGRQFSNSRSEMNVSTLELGDSALYLCASSLGASGGQETQYFGPGTRLLVL.